The next 26 T cell receptor beta chains were all read from a single sample in a study of T-cell reconstitution after alpha-beta-depleted transplantation in children. Researchers prepared the TCRbeta library using unique molecular identifiers, the study reports. Each CDR3 protein gets one entry after TCRdb re-called the PCR reads with MiXCR. Among about 200,000 distinct CDR3 sequences listed, roughly 6.3% were seen once. The specimen was PBMCs, collected before TCRalphabeta/CD19-depleted stem cell transplant. These receptors all stem from a girl in the first two years of life with combined immunodeficiency, due to receive a stem cell transplant.

In its sample, this clonotype was seen many times. This chain connects TRBV28 to TRBJ2-7, with unresolved D. Trimming removed 1 base at V and 7 bases at J, with 20 bases between. The CDR3 sequence is 16 residues long. Germline V gene sequence: CDR1 MDHEN, CDR2 SYDVKM. CDR3 loop: CASSLSRIGTLREQYF. As DNA, the CDR3 is TGTGCCAGCAGTTTATCCCGAATCGGAACCCTCCGGGAGCAGTACTTC. The full variable domain, in which reference TRBV28 and TRBJ2-7 provide the parts outside the CDR3, is DVKVTQSSRYLVKRTGEKVFLECVQDMDHENMFWYRQDPGLGLRLIYFSYDVKMKEKGDIPEGYSVSREKKERFSLILESASTNQTSMYLCASSLSRIGTLREQYFGPGTRLTVT.

The sample holds many counts of this clonotype. V usage is TRBV4-1 and J usage is TRBJ2-7; TRBD2 is a possible D gene (6 bases). There are 17 residues in the CDR3. In germline, CDR1 is MGHRA, CDR2 YSYEKL. With 4 bases removed from V and 2 bases from J, the gap between germline ends came to 21 bases. DNA for the CDR3: TGCGCCAGCAGCCTCATCCCCGGGGGAGAGGGTACCTACGAGCAGTACTTC. Its protein is CASSLIPGGEGTYEQYF.

In its sample, this clonotype was seen many times. This rearrangement joins TRBV28 to TRBJ2-5, with 8 positions matching TRBD1. Germline V lookup: CDR1 MDHEN, CDR2 SYDVKM. The CDR3 sequence is 13 residues long. V lost 4 bases, J lost 5 bases, and 3 bases stayed unmatched. The CDR3: CASSWDRWETQYF. For the CDR3, the DNA is TGTGCCAGCAGTTGGGACAGGTGGGAGACCCAGTACTTC. Full variable domain (remainder filled in from reference TRBV28 and TRBJ2-5): DVKVTQSSRYLVKRTGEKVFLECVQDMDHENMFWYRQDPGLGLRLIYFSYDVKMKEKGDIPEGYSVSREKKERFSLILESASTNQTSMYLCASSWDRWETQYFGPGTRLLVL.

This clonotype was counted many times. This chain uses TRBV24-1 with TRBJ2-1, with a possible D match to TRBD2 (6 bases). CDR1 is KGHDR, CDR2 SFDVKD, per germline. Trimming took off 4 bases at V and 0 bases at J, with 12 bases between the two ends. The CDR3 runs 16 residues. The CDR3 DNA reads TGTGCCACCAGTGACATTAGCGGCTTCTCCTACAATGAGCAGTTCTTC. Its translation: CATSDISGFSYNEQFF.

This clonotype was detected many times. V and J are TRBV3-1 and TRBJ2-1; 12 bases align to TRBD2. The V gene's germline CDR1 is LGHDT and CDR2 YNNKEL (reference sequence). The CDR3 sequence is 19 residues long. J lost 5 bases, V lost 0 bases, and 11 bases had no gene match. The CDR3 nucleotides are TGTGCCAGCAGCCAAGATGCTGGACTAGCGGGAATCCCCAACAATGAGCAGTTCTTC. This gives the protein CASSQDAGLAGIPNNEQFF.

The genes are TRBV19 and TRBJ2-1; the match to TRBD2 covers 11 bases. Trimming at V came to 2 bases and at J to 2 bases, leaving 2 bases not matched to a gene. The CDR3 totals 16 residues. In germline, CDR1 is LNHDA, CDR2 SQIVND (reference sequence). CDR3 in amino acids: CASSIRGLAAYNEQFF. The CDR3 nucleotides read TGTGCCAGTAGTATACGGGGACTAGCGGCCTACAATGAGCAGTTCTTC.

CDR3 nucleotides: TGTGCCAGCAGTTACGGCCTACGGGGGAGCCGCTACAATGAGCAGTTCTTC. This sequence encodes CASSYGLRGSRYNEQFF. The chain is built from TRBV6-5 and TRBJ2-1; D possibly corresponds to TRBD2 (6 bases). The CDR3 is 17 amino acids. Germline CDR1 and CDR2: MNHEY and SVGAGI. V dropped 2 bases and J dropped 3 bases, with 17 bases sitting between them.

This clonotype appeared many times. The CDR3 reads CASSPDRVNSPLHF. The CDR3, as DNA: TGCGCCAGCAGCCCGGACAGGGTCAATTCACCCCTCCACTTT. The gene calls are TRBV5-1 and TRBJ1-6, with TRBD1 matching 8 bases. Germline V gene lookup returns CDR1 SGHRS and CDR2 YFSETQ. The CDR3 runs 14 residues. J was trimmed by 7 bases and V by 4 bases; bases with no gene match: 4. Variable domain in full (rest from reference TRBV5-1 and TRBJ1-6): KAGVTQTPRYLIKTRGQQVTLSCSPISGHRSVSWYQQTPGQGLQFLFEYFSETQRNKGNFPGRFSGRQFSNSRSEMNVSTLELGDSALYLCASSPDRVNSPLHFGNGTRLTVT.

This clonotype was seen ten or more times. DNA of the CDR3: TGCAGTGCTACCGGCGCGGTAGTTGCCAACGTCCTGACTTTC. Translation gives CSATGAVVANVLTF. The chain carries TRBV20-1 and TRBJ2-6; D is unresolved. V lost 4 bases, J lost 7 bases, and 14 bases lay in between. The V gene's germline CDR1 is DFQATT and CDR2 SNEGSKA (reference sequence). The CDR3 consists of 14 residues.

The chain uses TRBV20-1 and TRBJ1-2; D not resolved. The CDR3 spans 15 residues. V lost 6 bases and J 3 bases, leaving 20 bases between the germline ends. The germline V gene has CDR1 DFQATT and CDR2 SNEGSKA (reference sequence). This CDR3 reads CSAFRDRKSDYGYTF. As DNA, the CDR3 is TGCAGTGCATTTAGAGATCGGAAGTCTGACTATGGCTACACCTTC.

The J gene is TRBJ2-7, the V gene TRBV7-9; D possibly corresponds to TRBD2 (5 bases). Germline V gene data show CDR1 as SEHNR and CDR2 as FQNEAQ (reference sequence). The CDR3 consists of 13 residues. V was shortened by 1 base and J by 7 bases, with 11 bases between the two germline ends. CDR3 sequence: CASSLGSTGEQYF. The CDR3, as DNA: TGTGCCAGCAGCTTAGGATCAACGGGGGAGCAGTACTTC.

There are many counts of this clonotype. The chain couples TRBV12-3 or TRBV12-4 to TRBJ2-2; D not resolved. V was trimmed by 2 bases and J by 4 bases, leaving 5 bases between them. This CDR3 contains 13 residues. The CDR3 nucleotides read TGTGCCAGCAGTTTAACGGGCACCGGGGAGCTGTTTTTT. This encodes CASSLTGTGELFF.

The table lists this clonotype with many counts. The chain couples TRBV18 to TRBJ2-3; 8 bases map to TRBD2. In germline, CDR1 is KGHSH, CDR2 LQKENI. The CDR3 extends over 15 amino acids. Trimming took 1 base from V and 4 from J; bases not matched to a gene: 4. The CDR3 DNA follows: TGTGCCAGCTCACCACGGCGGGAGGACCCAGATACGCAGTATTTT. It encodes CASSPRREDPDTQYF.

This clonotype was recorded at least ten times. CDR3 DNA sequence: TGCAGCGTCGGGACTAGCGGGGGGCAAAAACTAGCCAAAAACATTCAGTACTTC. It specifies CSVGTSGGQKLAKNIQYF. This rearrangement joins TRBV29-1 to TRBJ2-4, with TRBD2 matching over 15 bases. CDR1 and CDR2 (germline): SQVTM, ANQGSEA. The trim removed 6 bases at V and 0 bases at J, leaving 9 bases unmatched. This CDR3 comprises 18 residues.

This clonotype was found many times. The chain combines TRBV20-1 with TRBJ1-1; 7 bases match TRBD1. With V trimmed by 6 bases and J by 4 bases, 20 bases remained unmatched. CDR3 length: 17 amino acids. Per the germline V gene, CDR1 is DFQATT and CDR2 is SNEGSKA (reference sequence). The chain's CDR3 is CSAAPGQSPSRITEAFF. CDR3 DNA: TGCAGTGCAGCGCCGGGACAGTCCCCATCGAGAATCACTGAAGCTTTCTTT.

This clonotype was recorded many times. This rearrangement joins TRBV12-3 or TRBV12-4 to TRBJ2-1; 7 positions match TRBD2. The J segment lost 9 bases and the V segment lost 7 bases, leaving 6 bases of the junction unmatched. CDR3 length: 12 amino acids. The CDR3 sequence: CASTAAGVEQFF. The CDR3 DNA reads as TGTGCCAGCACGGCGGCGGGGGTTGAGCAGTTCTTC.

This clonotype was counted at least ten times. This sequence joins TRBV28 and TRBJ2-1; TRBD1 aligns across 8 bases. Per germline, CDR1 MDHEN and CDR2 SYDVKM. The CDR3 contains 14 residues. Trimming cost V 3 bases and J 6 bases; bases outside gene matches: 4. The CDR3 reads CASSFPGGFNEQFF. The CDR3 coding sequence is TGTGCCAGCAGTTTCCCAGGGGGCTTCAATGAGCAGTTCTTC.

This clonotype was observed at least ten times. The V call is TRBV12-3 or TRBV12-4, the J call TRBJ2-3; D unresolved. The CDR3 is 13 amino acids. V was shortened by 0 bases and J by 0 bases, with 1 base between the two germline ends. CDR3 region: CASSLASTDTQYF. In nucleotides, the CDR3 is TGTGCCAGCAGTTTAGCTAGCACAGATACGCAGTATTTT.

This clonotype was seen repeatedly, ten times or more. The chain has TRBV20-1 and TRBJ2-1; D perhaps matches TRBD2 (6 bases). The CDR3 consists of 16 residues. V lost 0 bases, J lost 2 bases, and 14 bases lay in between. The germline V gene encodes CDR1 DFQATT and CDR2 SNEGSKA (reference sequence). CDR3 bases: TGCAGTGCTAGAGATGGAGGGACTTTCACCTACAATGAGCAGTTCTTC. It codes for CSARDGGTFTYNEQFF.

The chain carries TRBV4-1 and TRBJ2-2, with unresolved D. Germline-derived CDR1 and CDR2 are MGHRA and YSYEKL. The CDR3 is 19 amino acids. V gave up 0 bases and J gave up 1 base, with 18 bases separating them. The CDR3 coding sequence is TGCGCCAGCAGCCAAGAGTATCCTAAGGTTCCCGTGAACACCGGGGAGCTGTTTTTT. This sequence encodes CASSQEYPKVPVNTGELFF.

This clonotype showed up many times. The chain has TRBV28 and TRBJ1-5; tentative D call: TRBD1 (6 bases). In germline, CDR1 is MDHEN, CDR2 SYDVKM. The CDR3 sequence is 12 residues long. V lost 5 bases, J lost 14 bases, and 16 bases lay in between. The CDR3 is CASSGDTREKHF. The CDR3 DNA sequence: TGTGCCAGCAGTGGGGACACTCGGGAAAAGCATTTT.

At least ten counts were recorded for this clonotype. The V gene is TRBV7-6, the J gene TRBJ2-3, with a possible D match to TRBD2 (6 bases). CDR3 length: 14 residues. CDR1 and CDR2 (germline): SGHVS, FNYEAQ. Trimming took off 1 base at V and 3 bases at J, with 8 bases between the two ends. The CDR3 DNA follows: TGTGCCAGCAGCTTAGAGGCGGGGACAGATACGCAGTATTTT. Protein: CASSLEAGTDTQYF.

The J gene is TRBJ2-6, the V gene TRBV15; D gene uncertain. CDR1 and CDR2 from the germline V gene are LNHNV and YYDKDF (reference sequence). Trimming removed 0 bases at V and 0 bases at J, with 12 bases between. CDR3 length: 18 residues. The CDR3 here is CATSRDAASLSGANVLTF. In DNA, the CDR3 is TGTGCCACCAGCAGAGATGCTGCCAGCCTCTCTGGGGCCAACGTCCTGACTTTC.

This clonotype showed up many times. The J gene is TRBJ2-1, the V gene TRBV4-3; TRBD2 matches 7 bases. CDR1 LGHNA and CDR2 YSLEER come from the germline V gene. The V segment lost 0 bases and the J segment 2 bases; nucleotides outside the gene matches: 4. The CDR3 consists of 16 residues. CDR3 in DNA: TGCGCCAGCAGCCAAGATCGCAGCGGGGCCTACAATGAGCAGTTCTTC. Residues: CASSQDRSGAYNEQFF.

Many counts were recorded for this clonotype. The chain joins TRBV18 to TRBJ2-2; 7 bases align to TRBD1. The CDR3 totals 16 residues. V was pared by 2 bases and J by 6 bases, with 9 bases of the junction left unmatched. Per germline, CDR1 KGHSH and CDR2 LQKENI. CDR3 sequence (DNA): TGTGCCAGCTCACCAGGGACAGACCATAGGGCCGGGGAGCTGTTTTTT. Translated, it gives CASSPGTDHRAGELFF.

This clonotype was counted many times. The gene calls are TRBV15 and TRBJ2-1; no reliable D call. CDR1 LNHNV and CDR2 YYDKDF come from the germline V gene (reference sequence). V lost 0 bases and J lost 0, with 12 bases in between. CDR3 length equals 17 residues. The CDR3 nucleotides are TGTGCCACCAGCAGAGATGGAAGTGACCGCTCCTACAATGAGCAGTTCTTC. Translated: CATSRDGSDRSYNEQFF. The full variable domain, completed using reference TRBV15 and TRBJ2-1, is DAMVIQNPRYQVTQFGKPVTLSCSQTLNHNVMYWYQQKSSQAPKLLFHYYDKDFNNEADTPDNFQSRRPNTSFCFLDIRSPGLGDTAMYLCATSRDGSDRSYNEQFFGPGTRLTVL.